These 3 T cell receptor beta chains share one sample of origin, sequenced in a study of blood T cell repertoires in COVID-19. Profiling relied on immunoSEQ multiplex PCR, and the TCRdb table lists in-frame clones only, not all of them. The repertoire includes 60,000 to 75,000 clones, roughly nine tenths of them detected once, and approximately 4.1% sits in the top ten. The sequenced sample was peripheral blood. The source of these receptors is a man between 65 and 85 years old with active COVID-19.

The chain recombines TRBV29-1 with TRBJ2-5; D uncertain. Germline V gene data show CDR1 as SQVTM and CDR2 as ANQGSEA. V was trimmed by 5 bases and J by 5 bases, leaving 9 bases between them. The CDR3 contains 11 residues. The CDR3 region is CSVTPEETQYF. The CDR3 DNA reads as TGCAGCGTTACTCCGGAGGAGACCCAGTACTTC.

This clone has just a few counts. The chain joins TRBV5-5 to TRBJ2-7, with TRBD2 identical over 8 bases. V dropped 6 bases and J dropped 4; count of bases not matched to a gene: 9. The CDR3 length is 14 residues. Germline CDR1 SGHKS, CDR2 YYEKEE (reference sequence). The CDR3 sequence: CASTPRGGLYEQYF. The CDR3 nucleotides read TGTGCCAGCACCCCCCGGGGGGGTTTATACGAGCAGTACTTC.

The genes are TRBV3-1 (or the pseudogene TRBV3-2) and TRBJ2-3; 7 nucleotides match TRBD1. The CDR3 runs to 16 residues. J was trimmed by 1 base and V by 0 bases; bases with no gene match: 4. In germline, CDR1 is LGHDT, CDR2 YNNKEL (reference sequence). CDR3 region: CASSQDPGQGTDTQYF. Here the CDR3 DNA reads TGTGCCAGCAGCCAAGATCCCGGACAGGGCACAGATACGCAGTATTTT.